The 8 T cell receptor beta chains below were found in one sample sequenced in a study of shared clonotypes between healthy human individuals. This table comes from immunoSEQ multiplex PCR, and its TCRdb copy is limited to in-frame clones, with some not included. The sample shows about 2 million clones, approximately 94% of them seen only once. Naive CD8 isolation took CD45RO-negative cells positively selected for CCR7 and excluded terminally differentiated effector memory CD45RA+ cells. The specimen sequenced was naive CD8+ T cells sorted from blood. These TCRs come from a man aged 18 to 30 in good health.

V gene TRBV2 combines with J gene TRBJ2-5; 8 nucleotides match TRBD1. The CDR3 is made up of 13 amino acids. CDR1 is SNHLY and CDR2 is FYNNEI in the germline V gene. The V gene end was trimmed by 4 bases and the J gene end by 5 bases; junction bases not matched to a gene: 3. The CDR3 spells CASSGTGHETQYF. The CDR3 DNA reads TGTGCCAGCAGTGGGACAGGGCACGAGACCCAGTACTTC. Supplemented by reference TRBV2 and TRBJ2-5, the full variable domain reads EPEVTQTPSHQVTQMGQEVILRCVPISNHLYFYWYRQILGQKVEFLVSFYNNEISEKSEIFDDQFSVERPDGSNFTLKIRSTKLEDSAMYFCASSGTGHETQYFGPGTRLLVL.

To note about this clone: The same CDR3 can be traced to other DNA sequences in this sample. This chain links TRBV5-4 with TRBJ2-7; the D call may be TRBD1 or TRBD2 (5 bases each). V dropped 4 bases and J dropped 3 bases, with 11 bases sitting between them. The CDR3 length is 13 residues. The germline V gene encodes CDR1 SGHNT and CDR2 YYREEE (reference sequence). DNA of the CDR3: TGTGCCAGCAGCCTGGGACGGAGCTACGAGCAGTACTTC. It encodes CASSLGRSYEQYF. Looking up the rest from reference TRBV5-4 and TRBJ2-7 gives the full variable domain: ETGVTQSPTHLIKTRGQQVTLRCSSQSGHNTVSWYQQALGQGPQFIFQYYREEENGRGNFPPRFSGLQFPNYSSELNVNALELDDSALYLCASSLGRSYEQYFGPGTRLTVT.

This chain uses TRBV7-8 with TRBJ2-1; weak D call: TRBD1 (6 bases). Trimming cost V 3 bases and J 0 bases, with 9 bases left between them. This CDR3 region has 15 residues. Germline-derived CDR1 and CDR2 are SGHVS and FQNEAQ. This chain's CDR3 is CASSFGGYSYNEQFF. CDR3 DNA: TGTGCCAGCAGCTTTGGGGGCTACTCCTACAATGAGCAGTTCTTC. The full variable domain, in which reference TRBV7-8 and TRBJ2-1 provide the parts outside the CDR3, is GAGVSQSPRYKVAKRGQDVALRCDPISGHVSLFWYQQALGQGPEFLTYFQNEAQLDKSGLPSDRFFAERPEGSVSTLKIQRTQQEDSAVYLCASSFGGYSYNEQFFGPGTRLTVL.

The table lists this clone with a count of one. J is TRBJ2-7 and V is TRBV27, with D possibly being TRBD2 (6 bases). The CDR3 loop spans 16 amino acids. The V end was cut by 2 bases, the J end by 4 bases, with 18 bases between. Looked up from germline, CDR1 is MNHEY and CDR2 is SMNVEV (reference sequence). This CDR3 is CASSLGASETDYEQYF. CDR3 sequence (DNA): TGTGCCAGCAGTTTAGGGGCTAGCGAGACAGATTACGAGCAGTACTTC.

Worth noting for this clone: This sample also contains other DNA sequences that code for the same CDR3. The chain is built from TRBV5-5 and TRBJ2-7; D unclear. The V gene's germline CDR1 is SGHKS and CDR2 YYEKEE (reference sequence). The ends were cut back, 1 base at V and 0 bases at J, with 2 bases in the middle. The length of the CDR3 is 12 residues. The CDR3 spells CASSLNSYEQYF. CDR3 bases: TGTGCCAGCAGCTTGAACTCCTACGAGCAGTACTTC.

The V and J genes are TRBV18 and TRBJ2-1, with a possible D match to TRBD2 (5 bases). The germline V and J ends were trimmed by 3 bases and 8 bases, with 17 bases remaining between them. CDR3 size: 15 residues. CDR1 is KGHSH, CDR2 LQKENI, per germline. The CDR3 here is CASSPLEIMEDEQFF. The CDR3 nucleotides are TGTGCCAGCTCACCTCTAGAAATCATGGAGGATGAGCAGTTCTTC. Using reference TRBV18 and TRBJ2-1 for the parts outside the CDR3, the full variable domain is NAGVMQNPRHLVRRRGQEARLRCSPMKGHSHVYWYRQLPEEGLKFMVYLQKENIIDESGMPKERFSAEFPKEGPSILRIQQVVRGDSAAYFCASSPLEIMEDEQFFGPGTRLTVL.

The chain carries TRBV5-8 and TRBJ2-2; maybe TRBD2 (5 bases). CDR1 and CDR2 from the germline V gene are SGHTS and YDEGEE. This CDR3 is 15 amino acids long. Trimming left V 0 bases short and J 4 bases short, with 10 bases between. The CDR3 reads CASSLVLGSTGELFF. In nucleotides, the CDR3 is TGTGCCAGCAGCTTGGTACTAGGTTCCACCGGGGAGCTGTTTTTT.

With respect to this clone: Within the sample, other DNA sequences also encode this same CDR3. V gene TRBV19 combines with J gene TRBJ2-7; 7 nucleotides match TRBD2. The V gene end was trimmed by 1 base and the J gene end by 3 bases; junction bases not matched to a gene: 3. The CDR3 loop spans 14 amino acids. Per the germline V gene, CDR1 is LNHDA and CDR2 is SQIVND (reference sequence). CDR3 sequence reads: CASSIGGGSYEQYF. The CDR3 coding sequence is TGTGCCAGTAGTATAGGTGGCGGGAGCTACGAGCAGTACTTC. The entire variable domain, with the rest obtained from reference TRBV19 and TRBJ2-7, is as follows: DGGITQSPKYLFRKEGQNVTLSCEQNLNHDAMYWYRQDPGQGLRLIYYSQIVNDFQKGDIAEGYSVSREKKESFPLTVTSAQKNPTAFYLCASSIGGGSYEQYFGPGTRLTVT.